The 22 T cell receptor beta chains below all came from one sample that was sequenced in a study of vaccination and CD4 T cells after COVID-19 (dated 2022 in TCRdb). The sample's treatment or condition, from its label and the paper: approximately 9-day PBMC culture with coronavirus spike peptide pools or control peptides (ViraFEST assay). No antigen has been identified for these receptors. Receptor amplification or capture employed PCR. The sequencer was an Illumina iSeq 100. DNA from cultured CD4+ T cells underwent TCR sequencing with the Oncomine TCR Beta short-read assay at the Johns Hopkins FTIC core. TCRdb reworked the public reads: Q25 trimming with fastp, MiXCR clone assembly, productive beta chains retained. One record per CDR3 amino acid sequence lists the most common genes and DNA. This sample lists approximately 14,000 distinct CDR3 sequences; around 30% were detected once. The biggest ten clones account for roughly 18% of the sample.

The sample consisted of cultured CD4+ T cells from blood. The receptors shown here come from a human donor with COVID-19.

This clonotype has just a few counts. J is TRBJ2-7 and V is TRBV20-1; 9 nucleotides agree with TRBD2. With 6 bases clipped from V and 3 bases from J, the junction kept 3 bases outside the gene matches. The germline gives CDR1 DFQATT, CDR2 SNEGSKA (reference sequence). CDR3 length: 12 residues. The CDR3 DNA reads TGCAGTGCCGGCGGGGGGGACTACGAGCAGTACTTC. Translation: CSAGGGDYEQYF.

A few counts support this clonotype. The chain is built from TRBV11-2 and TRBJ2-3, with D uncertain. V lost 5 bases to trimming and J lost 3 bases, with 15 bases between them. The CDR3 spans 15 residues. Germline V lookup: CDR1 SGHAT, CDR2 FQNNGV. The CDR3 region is CASSPIRMGTDTQYF. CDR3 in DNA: TGTGCCAGCAGCCCCATCAGGATGGGGACAGATACGCAGTATTTT.

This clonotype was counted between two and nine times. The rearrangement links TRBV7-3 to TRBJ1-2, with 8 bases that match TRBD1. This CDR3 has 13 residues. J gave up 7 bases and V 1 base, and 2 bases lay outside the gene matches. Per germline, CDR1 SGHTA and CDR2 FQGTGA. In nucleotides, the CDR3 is TGTGCCAGCAGCTTAAAAACAGGGGGTGGCTACACCTTC. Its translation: CASSLKTGGGYTF.

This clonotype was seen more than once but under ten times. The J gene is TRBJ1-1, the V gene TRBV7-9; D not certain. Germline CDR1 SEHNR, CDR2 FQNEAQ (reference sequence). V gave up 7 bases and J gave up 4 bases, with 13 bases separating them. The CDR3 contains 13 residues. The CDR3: CASIGPGPTEAFF. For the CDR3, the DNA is TGTGCCAGCATAGGACCGGGCCCCACTGAAGCTTTCTTT. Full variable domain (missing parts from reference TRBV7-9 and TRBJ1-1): DTGVSQNPRHKITKRGQNVTFRCDPISEHNRLYWYRQTLGQGPEFLTYFQNEAQLEKSRLLSDRFSAERPKGSFSTLEIQRTEQGDSAMYLCASIGPGPTEAFFGQGTRLTVV.

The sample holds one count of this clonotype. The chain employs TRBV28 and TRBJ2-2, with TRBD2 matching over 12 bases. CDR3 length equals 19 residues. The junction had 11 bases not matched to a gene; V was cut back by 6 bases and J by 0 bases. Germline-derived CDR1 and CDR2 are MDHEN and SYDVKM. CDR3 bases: TGTGCCAGCAGCTACCCTTTAAGACTAGCGGGGGCGAACACCGGGGAGCTGTTTTTT. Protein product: CASSYPLRLAGANTGELFF.

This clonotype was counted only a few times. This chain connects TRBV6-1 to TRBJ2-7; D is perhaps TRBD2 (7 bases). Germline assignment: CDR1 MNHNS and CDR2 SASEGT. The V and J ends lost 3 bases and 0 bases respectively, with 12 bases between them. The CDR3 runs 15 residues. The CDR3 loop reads CASSEGGGSSYEQYF. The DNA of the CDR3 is TGTGCCAGCAGTGAGGGGGGCGGGAGCTCCTACGAGCAGTACTTC.

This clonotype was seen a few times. In DNA form, the CDR3 reads TGCAGTGCCTCGGACAGGAACATACCTAACACCGGGGAGCTGTTTTTT. It translates to CSASDRNIPNTGELFF. The rearrangement links TRBV20-1 to TRBJ2-2, with 7 bases that match TRBD1. The CDR3 has 16 residues. Germline V gene lookup returns CDR1 DFQATT and CDR2 SNEGSKA (reference sequence). Germline trimming cut 6 bases from V and 2 bases from J; bases unmatched to any gene: 12.

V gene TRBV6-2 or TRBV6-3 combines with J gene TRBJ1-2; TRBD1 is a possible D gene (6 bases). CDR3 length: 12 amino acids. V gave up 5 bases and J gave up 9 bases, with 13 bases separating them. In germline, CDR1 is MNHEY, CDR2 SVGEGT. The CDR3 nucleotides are TGTGCCAGCAGTCCTCGGCAGGGGCGCTACACCTTC. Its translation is CASSPRQGRYTF.

CDR3 amino acids: CAIGGLAGGSNTDTQYF. CDR3 DNA sequence: TGTGCCATCGGGGGTCTAGCGGGGGGGTCAAATACAGATACGCAGTATTTT. The chain employs TRBV10-3 and TRBJ2-3; 12 nucleotides match TRBD2. The CDR3 totals 17 residues. Germline V gene sequence: CDR1 ENHRY, CDR2 SYGVKD. Losses at the gene ends were 8 bases for V and 3 bases for J; bases not matched to a gene: 12.

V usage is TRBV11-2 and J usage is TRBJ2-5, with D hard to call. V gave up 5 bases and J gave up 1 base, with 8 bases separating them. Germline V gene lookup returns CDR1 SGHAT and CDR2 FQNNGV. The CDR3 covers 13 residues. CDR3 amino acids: CASSIGFQETQYF. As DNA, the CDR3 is TGTGCCAGCAGCATAGGGTTCCAAGAGACCCAGTACTTC.

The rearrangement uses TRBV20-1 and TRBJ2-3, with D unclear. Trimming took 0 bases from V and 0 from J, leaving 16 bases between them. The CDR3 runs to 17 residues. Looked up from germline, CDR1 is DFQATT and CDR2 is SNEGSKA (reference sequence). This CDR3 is CSARDRRLGTSTDTQYF. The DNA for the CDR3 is TGCAGTGCTAGAGATCGCAGACTGGGAACTAGCACAGATACGCAGTATTTT.

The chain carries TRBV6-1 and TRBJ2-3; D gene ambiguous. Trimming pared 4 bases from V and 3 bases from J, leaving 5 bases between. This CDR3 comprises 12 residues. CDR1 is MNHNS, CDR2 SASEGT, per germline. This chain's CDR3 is CASSGQTDTQYF. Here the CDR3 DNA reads TGTGCCAGCAGTGGTCAGACAGATACGCAGTATTTT.

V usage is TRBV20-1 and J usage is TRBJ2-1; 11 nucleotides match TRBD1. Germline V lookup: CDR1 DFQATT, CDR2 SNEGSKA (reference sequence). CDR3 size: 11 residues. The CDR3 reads CTGQGEGEQFF. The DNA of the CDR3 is TGCACGGGACAGGGGGAAGGTGAGCAGTTCTTC.

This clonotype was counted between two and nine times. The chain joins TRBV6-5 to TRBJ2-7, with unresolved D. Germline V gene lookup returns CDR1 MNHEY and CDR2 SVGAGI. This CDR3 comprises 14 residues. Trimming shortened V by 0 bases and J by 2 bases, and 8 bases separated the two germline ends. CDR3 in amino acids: CASSYSRLPYEQYF. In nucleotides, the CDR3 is TGTGCCAGCAGTTACTCGAGACTGCCCTACGAGCAGTACTTC.

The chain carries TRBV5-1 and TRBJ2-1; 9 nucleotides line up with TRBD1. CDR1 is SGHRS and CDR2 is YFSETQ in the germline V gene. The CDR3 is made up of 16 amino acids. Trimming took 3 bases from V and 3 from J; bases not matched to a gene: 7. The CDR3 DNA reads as TGCGCCAGCAGCTCCGACAGGGGGAAACTCTACAATGAGCAGTTCTTC. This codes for CASSSDRGKLYNEQFF.

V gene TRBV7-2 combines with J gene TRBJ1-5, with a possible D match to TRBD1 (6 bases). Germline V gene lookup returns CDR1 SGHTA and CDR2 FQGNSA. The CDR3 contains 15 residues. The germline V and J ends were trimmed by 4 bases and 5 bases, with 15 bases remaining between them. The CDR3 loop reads CASSSGGRGYQPQHF. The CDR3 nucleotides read TGTGCCAGCAGCTCCGGGGGCAGAGGATATCAGCCCCAGCATTTT.

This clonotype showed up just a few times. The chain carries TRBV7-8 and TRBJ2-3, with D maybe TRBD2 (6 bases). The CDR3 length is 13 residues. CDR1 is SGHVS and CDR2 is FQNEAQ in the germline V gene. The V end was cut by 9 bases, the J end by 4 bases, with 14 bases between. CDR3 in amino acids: CASSGLTSDTQYF. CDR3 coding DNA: TGTGCCAGTTCGGGACTGACTTCAGATACGCAGTATTTT.

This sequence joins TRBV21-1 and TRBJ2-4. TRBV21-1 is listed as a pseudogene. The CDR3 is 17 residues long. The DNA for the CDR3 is TGTGCCAGCAGCAAAGTTCGCCTCGAGCTAGCCAAAAACATTCAGTACTTC. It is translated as CASSKVRLELAKNIQYF.

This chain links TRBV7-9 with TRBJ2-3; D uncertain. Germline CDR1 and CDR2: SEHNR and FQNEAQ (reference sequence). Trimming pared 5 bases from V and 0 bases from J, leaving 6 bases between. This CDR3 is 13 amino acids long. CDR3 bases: TGTGCCAGCAGCCCCCCAAGCACAGATACGCAGTATTTT. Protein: CASSPPSTDTQYF.

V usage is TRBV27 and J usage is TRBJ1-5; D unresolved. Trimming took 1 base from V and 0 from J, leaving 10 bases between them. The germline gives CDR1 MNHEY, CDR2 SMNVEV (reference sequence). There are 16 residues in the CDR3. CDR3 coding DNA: TGTGCCAGCAGTTTATGGGCAGGAAATAGCAATCAGCCCCAGCATTTT. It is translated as CASSLWAGNSNQPQHF.

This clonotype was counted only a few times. This chain's CDR3 is CASSPNSPAKNIQYF. CDR3 nucleotides: TGTGCCAGCAGTCCCAATTCACCAGCCAAAAACATTCAGTACTTC. The chain is built from TRBV28 and TRBJ2-4; D remains unclear. With 5 bases removed from V and 0 bases from J, the gap between germline ends came to 11 bases. The CDR3 length is 15 residues. Germline values: CDR1 MDHEN, CDR2 SYDVKM.

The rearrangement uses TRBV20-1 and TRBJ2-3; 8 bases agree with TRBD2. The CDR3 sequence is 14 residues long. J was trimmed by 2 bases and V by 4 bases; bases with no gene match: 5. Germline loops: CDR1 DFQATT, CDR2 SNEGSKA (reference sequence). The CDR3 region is CSAMSGGATDTQYF. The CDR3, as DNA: TGCAGTGCTATGAGCGGGGGAGCCACAGATACGCAGTATTTT.